Shown below are 10 T cell receptor beta chains from a single sample sequenced in a study of OX40 agonist ivuxolimab in advanced cancers. Repertoires were generated with immunoSEQ multiplex PCR, while TCRdb's copy carries only in-frame clones and drops some. The table includes 75,000 to 100,000 clones, under 85% detected once. Sequences were derived from CD4+ or CD8+ T cells sorted from blood, sampled in a trial of the OX40 agonist ivuxolimab. Receptor source: an adult with an advanced solid tumor such as melanoma, head and neck, liver or kidney cancer.

In its sample, this clone was seen once. The chain recombines TRBV19 with TRBJ2-1; no reliable D call. CDR3 length: 16 residues. CDR1 is LNHDA and CDR2 is SQIVND in the germline V gene (reference sequence). With 1 base removed from V and 9 bases from J, the gap between germline ends came to 19 bases. CDR3 DNA: TGTGCCAGTAGTATAGGTTTAGATCCTTTATTTGGTGAGCAGTTCTTC. Protein product: CASSIGLDPLFGEQFF.

The V call is TRBV7-9, the J call TRBJ2-7; the D call may be TRBD1 or TRBD2 (5 bases each). V lost 4 bases to trimming and J lost 1 base, with 11 bases between them. The CDR3 has 14 residues. Looked up from germline, CDR1 is SEHNR and CDR2 is FQNEAQ (reference sequence). The CDR3 reads CASSWGSLSYEQYF. DNA of the CDR3: TGTGCCAGCAGCTGGGGGAGCTTATCCTACGAGCAGTACTTC.

This clone came up a few times. The genes are TRBV30 and TRBJ1-2, with a tentative D call TRBD1 (5 bases). The CDR3 loop spans 14 amino acids. Trimming shortened V by 5 bases and J by 4 bases, and 17 bases separated the two germline ends. CDR1 and CDR2 from the germline V gene are GTSNPN and SVGIG (reference sequence). The CDR3 nucleotides read TGTGCCTGGTCCCCGGGGGTAGGGAGCTATGGCTACACCTTC. It specifies CAWSPGVGSYGYTF.

The J gene is TRBJ2-6, the V gene TRBV6-5; D tentatively fits TRBD1 or TRBD2 (6 bases each). The CDR3 has 16 amino acids. V dropped 0 bases and J dropped 7 bases, with 13 bases sitting between them. In germline, CDR1 is MNHEY, CDR2 SVGAGI. This CDR3 is CASSYSGGPQANVLTF. The CDR3 nucleotides are TGTGCCAGCAGTTACTCTGGGGGGCCCCAAGCCAACGTCCTGACTTTC.

The chain carries TRBV5-4 and TRBJ2-1; possibly TRBD1 or TRBD2 for D (6 bases each). The CDR3 covers 18 residues. CDR1 and CDR2 from the germline V gene are SGHNT and YYREEE (reference sequence). Trimming removed 1 base from V and 6 bases from J, with 23 bases in between. The CDR3 loop reads CASSLFGFWGAAGNEQFF. CDR3 nucleotide sequence: TGTGCCAGCAGCTTGTTTGGTTTTTGGGGGGCCGCTGGCAATGAGCAGTTCTTC.

The V call is TRBV7-7, the J call TRBJ2-1; TRBD2 matches at 13 bases. The trim removed 1 base at V and 6 bases at J, leaving 0 bases unmatched. Germline CDR1 reads SSHAT; CDR2 reads FNYEAQ (reference sequence). The CDR3 runs 15 residues. Here the CDR3 DNA reads TGTGCCAGCAGCTTAGGACTAGCGGGGGGCAATGAGCAGTTCTTC. It translates to CASSLGLAGGNEQFF.

The chain joins TRBV7-2 to TRBJ2-2; possible D gene TRBD2, 5 bases. Germline V lookup: CDR1 SGHTA, CDR2 FQGNSA. The CDR3 contains 15 residues. V lost 2 bases to trimming and J lost 4 bases, with 11 bases between them. The CDR3 loop is CASSLRGEGTGELFF. The CDR3 nucleotides read TGTGCCAGCAGCTTACGGGGAGAGGGCACCGGGGAGCTGTTTTTT.

The chain links TRBV5-1 to TRBJ2-7; 8 nucleotides agree with TRBD1. The CDR3 contains 14 residues. The junction had 5 bases not matched to a gene; V was cut back by 4 bases and J by 2 bases. In germline, CDR1 is SGHRS, CDR2 YFSETQ. DNA of the CDR3: TGCGCCAGCAGCATGACAGGGGCAACCTACGAGCAGTACTTC. Translation: CASSMTGATYEQYF.

This chain joins TRBV4-1 and TRBJ2-7; D gene uncertain. There are 13 residues in the CDR3. V lost 1 base, J lost 1 base, and 5 bases lay in between. Per germline, CDR1 MGHRA and CDR2 YSYEKL. The CDR3 reads CASSQGLSYEQYF. In DNA, the CDR3 is TGCGCCAGCAGCCAAGGGTTGTCCTACGAGCAGTACTTC.

The J gene is TRBJ1-2, the V gene TRBV29-1, with 7 bases that match TRBD1. J gave up 2 bases and V 0 bases, and 6 bases lay outside the gene matches. Germline V gene lookup returns CDR1 SQVTM and CDR2 ANQGSEA. The CDR3 spans 15 residues. Here the CDR3 DNA reads TGCAGCGTTGAAGATCTGGACAGGAGAAACTATGGCTACACCTTC. Protein product: CSVEDLDRRNYGYTF.